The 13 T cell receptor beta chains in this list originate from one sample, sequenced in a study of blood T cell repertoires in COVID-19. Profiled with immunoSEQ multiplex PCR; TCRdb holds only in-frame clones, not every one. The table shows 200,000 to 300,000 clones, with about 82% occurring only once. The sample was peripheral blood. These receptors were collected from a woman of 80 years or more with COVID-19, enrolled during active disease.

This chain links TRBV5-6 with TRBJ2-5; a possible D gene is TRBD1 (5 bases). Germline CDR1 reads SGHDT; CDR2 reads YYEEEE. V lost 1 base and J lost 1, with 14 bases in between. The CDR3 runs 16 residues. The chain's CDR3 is CASSLLQGSGQETQYF. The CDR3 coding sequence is TGTGCCAGCAGCTTGCTGCAGGGTAGTGGCCAAGAGACCCAGTACTTC.

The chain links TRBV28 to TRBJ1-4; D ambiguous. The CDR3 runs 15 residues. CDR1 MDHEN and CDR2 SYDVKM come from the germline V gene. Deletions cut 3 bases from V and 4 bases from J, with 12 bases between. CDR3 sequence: CASSFLGSLNEKLFF. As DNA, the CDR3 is TGTGCCAGCAGTTTTTTGGGCAGCCTTAATGAAAAACTGTTTTTT.

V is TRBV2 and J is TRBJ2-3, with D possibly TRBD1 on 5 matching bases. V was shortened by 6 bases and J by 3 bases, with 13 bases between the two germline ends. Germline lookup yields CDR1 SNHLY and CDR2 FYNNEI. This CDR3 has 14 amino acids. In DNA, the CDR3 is TGTGCCAGCAGAAATAGGCAGGGTACAGATACGCAGTATTTT. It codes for CASRNRQGTDTQYF. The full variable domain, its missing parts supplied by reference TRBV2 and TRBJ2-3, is EPEVTQTPSHQVTQMGQEVILRCVPISNHLYFYWYRQILGQKVEFLVSFYNNEISEKSEIFDDQFSVERPDGSNFTLKIRSTKLEDSAMYFCASRNRQGTDTQYFGPGTRLTVL.

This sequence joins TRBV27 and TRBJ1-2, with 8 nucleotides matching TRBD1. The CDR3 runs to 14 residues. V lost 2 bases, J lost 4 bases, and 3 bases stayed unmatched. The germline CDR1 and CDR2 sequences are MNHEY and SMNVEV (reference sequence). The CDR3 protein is CASSLGDRTYGYTF. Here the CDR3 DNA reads TGTGCCAGCAGTTTAGGGGACAGGACCTATGGCTACACCTTC.

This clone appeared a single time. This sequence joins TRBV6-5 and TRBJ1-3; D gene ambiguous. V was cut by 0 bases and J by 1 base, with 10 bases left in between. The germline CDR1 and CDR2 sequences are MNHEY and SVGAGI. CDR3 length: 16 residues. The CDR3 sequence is CASSYSTSGSGNTIYF. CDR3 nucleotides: TGTGCCAGCAGTTACTCGACTTCTGGGTCTGGAAACACCATATATTTT.

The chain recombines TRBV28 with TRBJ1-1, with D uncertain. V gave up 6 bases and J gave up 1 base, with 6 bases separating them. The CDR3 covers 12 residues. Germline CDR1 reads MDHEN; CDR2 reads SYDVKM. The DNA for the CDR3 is TGTGCCAGCAGAGCGGCGAACACTGAAGCTTTCTTT. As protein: CASRAANTEAFF.

This chain's CDR3 is CASSLSLKGGTNEKLFF. CDR3 coding DNA: TGTGCCAGCAGCTTGTCGCTGAAAGGGGGCACTAATGAAAAACTGTTTTTT. The chain couples TRBV5-5 to TRBJ1-4; TRBD1 agrees at 7 bases. This CDR3 contains 17 residues. Trimming removed 1 base from V and 2 bases from J; junction bases left unmatched: 8. Germline CDR1 reads SGHKS; CDR2 reads YYEKEE (reference sequence).

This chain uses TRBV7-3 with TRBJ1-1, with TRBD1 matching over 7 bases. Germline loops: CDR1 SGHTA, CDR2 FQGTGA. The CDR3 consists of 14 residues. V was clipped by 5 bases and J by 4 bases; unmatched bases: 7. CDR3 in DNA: TGTGCCAGCAGCCTCCGACAGGGCAGCACTGAAGCTTTCTTT. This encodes CASSLRQGSTEAFF.

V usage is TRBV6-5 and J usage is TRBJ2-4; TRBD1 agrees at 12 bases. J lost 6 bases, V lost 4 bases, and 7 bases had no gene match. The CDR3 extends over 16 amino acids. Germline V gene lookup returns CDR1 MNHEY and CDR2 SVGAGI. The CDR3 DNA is TGTGCCAGCAGTTTAATCCCGGGACAGGGGGCAAACATTCAGTACTTC. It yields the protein CASSLIPGQGANIQYF.

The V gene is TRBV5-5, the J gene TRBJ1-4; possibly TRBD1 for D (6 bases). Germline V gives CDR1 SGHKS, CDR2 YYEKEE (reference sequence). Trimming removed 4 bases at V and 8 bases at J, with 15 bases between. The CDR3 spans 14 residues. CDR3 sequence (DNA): TGTGCCAGCAGCATAGGGGGGGCATGGGAAAAACTGTTTTTT. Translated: CASSIGGAWEKLFF.

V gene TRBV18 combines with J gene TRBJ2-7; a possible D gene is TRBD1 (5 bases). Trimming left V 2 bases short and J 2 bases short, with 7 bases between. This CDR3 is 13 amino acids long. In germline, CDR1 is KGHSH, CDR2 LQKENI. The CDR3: CASSPVGAYEQYV. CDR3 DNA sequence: TGTGCCAGCTCACCAGTAGGGGCCTACGAGCAGTACGTC.

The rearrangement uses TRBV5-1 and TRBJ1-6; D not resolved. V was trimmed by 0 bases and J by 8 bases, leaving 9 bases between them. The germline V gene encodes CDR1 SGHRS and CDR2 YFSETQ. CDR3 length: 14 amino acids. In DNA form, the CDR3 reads TGCGCCAGCAGCTTGGCCCCCTTTGATTCACCCCTCCACTTT. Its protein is CASSLAPFDSPLHF.

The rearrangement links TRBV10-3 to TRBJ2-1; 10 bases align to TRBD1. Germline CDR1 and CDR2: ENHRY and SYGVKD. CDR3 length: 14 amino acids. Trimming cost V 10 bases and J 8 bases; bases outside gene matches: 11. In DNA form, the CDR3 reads TGTGCCACCGTGACAGGGGGCCTAAGCGATGAGCAGTTCTTC. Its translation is CATVTGGLSDEQFF.